A selection of T cell receptor beta chains follows, all from one sample in a study of blood T cell repertoires in COVID-19. This table comes from immunoSEQ multiplex PCR, and its TCRdb copy is limited to in-frame clones, with some not included. The table includes 300,000 to 400,000 clones, roughly 90% detected once. The sequencing sample was made of peripheral blood. The receptors were sampled from a man aged 25-45 years with COVID-19, enrolled during active disease. CDR3s include the opening cysteine and the closing phenylalanine or tryptophan. The D gene is left open where the match is weak. Expanded clones get a size class; other rows say once, few or many, or leave the size out.

>TRBD1|TRBJ1-4|NA|TRBV5-8
CASSSTEGQGITKLFF
TGTGCCAGCAGCTCTACGGAGGGACAGGGAATAACAAAACTGTTTTTT
>NA|TRBJ1-1|NA|TRBV5-1
CASSLTTMNTEAFF
TGCGCCAGCAGCTTGACAACTATGAACACTGAAGCTTTCTTT
>NA|TRBJ1-2|once|TRBV9
CASSVDGWAESECF
TGTGCCAGCAGCGTAGATGGCTGGGCAGAGTCAGAGTGCTTC
>TRBD2|TRBJ2-3|NA|TRBV28
CASSFLGTKTDTQYF
TGTGCCAGCAGTTTCCTGGGGACTAAAACAGATACGCAGTATTTT
>NA|TRBJ2-6|NA|TRBV7-2
CASSLFFSSGANVLTF
TGTGCCAGCAGCCTATTTTTTAGCTCTGGGGCCAACGTCCTGACTTTC
>TRBD1|TRBJ2-7|NA|TRBV28
CASSPGQGYEQYF
TGTGCCAGCAGCCCAGGACAGGGCTACGAGCAGTACTTC
>TRBD2|TRBJ2-1|NA|TRBV27
CASSLSGGTEQFF
TGTGCCAGCAGTTTATCGGGAGGGACCGAGCAGTTCTTC
>NA|TRBJ1-2|NA|TRBV28
CASMGGEKGYTF
TGTGCCAGCATGGGGGGGGAGAAAGGCTACACCTTC
>NA|TRBJ1-2|once|TRBV15
CATSQAVVGYATYGYTF
TGTGCCACCAGCCAGGCAGTAGTGGGCTACGCCACCTATGGCTACACCTTC
>NA|TRBJ1-2|once|TRBV14
CASSHRSTIVGFDGYTF
TGTGCCAGCAGCCACAGGTCGACTATAGTAGGGTTCGATGGCTACACCTTC
>TRBD1|TRBJ2-2|NA|TRBV7-2
CASSLGDRGRVTGELFF
TGTGCCAGCAGCTTAGGGGACAGGGGGCGAGTAACCGGGGAGCTGTTTTTT
>NA|TRBJ1-5|NA|TRBV7-9
CASSLGGRQTNQPQHF
TGTGCCAGCAGCTTAGGCGGTCGGCAGACCAATCAGCCCCAGCATTTT
>TRBD2|TRBJ2-2|once|TRBV29-1
CSAQGLAGGGTGELFF
TGCAGCGCCCAGGGACTAGCGGGAGGGGGCACCGGGGAGCTGTTTTTT
>NA|TRBJ2-2|NA|TRBV4-3
CASSQDPTGELFF
TGCGCCAGCAGCCAAGATCCAACCGGGGAGCTGTTTTTT
>TRBD2|TRBJ2-2|once|TRBV29-1
CSVATRGTSGRISGELFF
TGCAGCGTAGCGACCCGGGGGACTAGCGGGAGGATTAGCGGGGAGCTGTTTTTT
>NA|TRBJ2-5|NA|TRBV7-3
CASSLNPPRSQETQYF
TGTGCCAGCAGCTTAAACCCACCTAGGTCCCAAGAGACCCAGTACTTC
>TRBD1|TRBJ1-5|NA|TRBV3-1/TRBV3-2
CASSFGTGGSQPQHF
TGTGCCAGCAGCTTCGGGACAGGGGGGAGCCAGCCCCAGCATTTT
>NA|TRBJ1-3|NA|TRBV5-5
CASSFNRAGNTIYF
TGTGCCAGCAGCTTTAACAGGGCTGGAAACACCATATATTTT
>TRBD1|TRBJ1-2|once|TRBV5-1
CASSYSQGNYGYTF
TGCGCCAGCAGCTACTCACAGGGGAACTATGGCTACACCTTC
>TRBD1|TRBJ2-7|NA|TRBV6-5
CASSFPPGRGTGEQYF
TGTGCCAGCAGTTTTCCCCCCGGCAGGGGGACGGGAGAGCAGTACTTC
>NA|TRBJ2-5|once|TRBV29-1
CSVEDRLVRGQETQYF
TGCAGCGTTGAAGATCGACTTGTGAGAGGCCAAGAGACCCAGTACTTC
>TRBD1|TRBJ2-1|NA|TRBV3-1/TRBV3-2
CASSPGTGEFEFF
TGTGCCAGCAGCCCGGGGACAGGGGAGTTCGAGTTCTTC
>NA|TRBJ1-5|NA|TRBV9
CASSVGPSGGQPQHF
TGTGCCAGCAGCGTAGGTCCCTCGGGCGGGCAGCCCCAGCATTTT
>NA|TRBJ2-5|NA|TRBV7-9
CASSLGQETQYF
TGTGCCAGCAGCTTAGGACAGGAGACCCAGTACTTC
>TRBD2|TRBJ2-5|NA|TRBV2
CASSGLAGPLETQYF
TGTGCCAGCAGCGGACTAGCAGGACCCCTTGAGACCCAGTACTTC
>NA|TRBJ1-5|NA|TRBV12-3/TRBV12-4
CASSGRGSQPQHF
TGTGCCAGCAGTGGGAGGGGGTCTCAGCCCCAGCATTTT
>TRBD2|TRBJ2-5|NA|TRBV11-2
CASSRTSGTQETQYF
TGTGCCAGCAGCCGGACTAGCGGGACCCAAGAGACCCAGTACTTC
>NA|TRBJ2-1|NA|TRBV2
CASSEGRRSSYNEQFF
TGTGCCAGCAGTGAAGGCAGGCGCAGCTCCTACAATGAGCAGTTCTTC
>TRBD1|TRBJ2-2|NA|TRBV11-3
CASSLSQGAMTGELFF
TGTGCCAGCAGCCTATCCCAGGGGGCGATGACCGGGGAGCTGTTTTTT
>TRBD1|TRBJ2-3|NA|TRBV4-1
CASSQTHRTGDTDTQYF
TGCGCCAGCAGCCAAACCCACCGGACAGGGGACACAGATACGCAGTATTTT
>TRBD1|TRBJ1-2|NA|TRBV6-5
CASSYGTGVYGYTF
TGTGCCAGCAGTTATGGGACAGGGGTCTATGGCTACACCTTC
>TRBD1|TRBJ2-5|once|TRBV5-1
CASSLVGTGVVETQYF
TGCGCCAGCAGCTTGGTTGGGACAGGGGTTGTAGAGACCCAGTACTTC
>NA|TRBJ2-7|NA|TRBV6-5
CASSYSMGGSSYEQYF
TGTGCCAGCAGTTACTCGATGGGAGGCAGCTCCTACGAGCAGTACTTC
>TRBD2|TRBJ2-3|NA|TRBV9
CASSVGMSGGHSDTQYF
TGTGCCAGCAGCGTAGGAATGTCGGGGGGGCACTCAGATACGCAGTATTTT
>NA|TRBJ1-3|few|TRBV30
CAWRTGLGNTIYF
TGTGCCTGGAGGACAGGTCTGGGAAACACCATATATTTT
>NA|TRBJ2-7|once|TRBV9
CASSVGTQTYEQYF
TGTGCCAGCAGCGTAGGTACCCAGACCTACGAGCAGTACTTC
>NA|TRBJ1-2|NA|TRBV6-6
CASSYETPVDTF
TGTGCCAGCAGTTACGAGACACCCGTCGACACCTTC
>NA|TRBJ1-2|NA|TRBV10-3
CAISESIGEGGYTF
TGTGCCATCAGTGAGTCGATCGGAGAGGGCGGCTACACCTTC
>TRBD1|TRBJ2-7|NA|TRBV18
CASSGGQGKTYEQYF
TGTGCCAGCTCAGGTGGACAGGGAAAAACCTACGAGCAGTACTTC
>TRBD1|TRBJ2-7|NA|TRBV5-1
CASSSGQGRWDEQYF
TGCGCCAGCAGCTCCGGACAGGGGCGCTGGGACGAGCAGTACTTC
>NA|TRBJ1-2|once|TRBV6-5
CASSQGGQGSYTF
TGTGCCAGCAGCCAGGGTGGGCAGGGGAGCTACACCTTC
>NA|TRBJ2-3|NA|TRBV7-2
CASSLGQTSTDTQYF
TGTGCCAGCAGCCTAGGACAGACATCTACAGATACGCAGTATTTT
>NA|TRBJ1-5|NA|TRBV6-5
CASSPIRQSNQPQHF
TGTGCCAGCAGTCCGATAAGACAGAGCAATCAGCCCCAGCATTTT
>NA|TRBJ2-6|NA|TRBV21-1
CASSKLNVRDSASGANVLTF
TGTGCCAGCAGCAAATTAAATGTTCGGGACTCCGCCTCTGGGGCCAACGTCCTGACTTTC
>TRBD1|TRBJ2-7|NA|TRBV28
CATNPGGPYEQYF
TGTGCCACCAACCCAGGGGGACCCTACGAGCAGTACTTC
>TRBD1|TRBJ1-5|NA|TRBV27
CASSRDRAALNSNQPQHF
TGTGCCAGCAGTCGGGACAGGGCGGCCTTAAATAGCAATCAGCCCCAGCATTTT
>TRBD1|TRBJ1-5|NA|TRBV2
CASSVQGAVGNQPQHF
TGTGCCAGCAGTGTACAGGGGGCCGTTGGCAATCAGCCCCAGCATTTT
>NA|TRBJ1-3|NA|TRBV5-1
CASSLQGEGAGNTIYF
TGCGCCAGCAGCTTGCAAGGGGAAGGGGCTGGAAACACCATATATTTT
>NA|TRBJ1-6|NA|TRBV5-1
CASSLEGDNSPLHF
TGCGCCAGCAGCTTGGAGGGAGATAATTCACCCCTCCACTTT
>TRBD1|TRBJ2-2|NA|TRBV28
CASSSQHAQGAGELFF
TGTGCCAGCAGTTCCCAGCATGCGCAGGGGGCCGGGGAGCTGTTTTTT
>NA|TRBJ1-2|NA|TRBV28
CASTQGGYGYTF
TGTGCCAGCACTCAGGGTGGCTATGGCTACACCTTC
>NA|TRBJ2-2|NA|TRBV11-2
CASSYSTGELFF
TGTGCCAGCAGCTATAGCACCGGGGAGCTGTTTTTT
>NA|TRBJ1-2|few|TRBV9
CASSVDRNYGYTF
TGTGCCAGCAGCGTAGACAGGAACTATGGCTACACCTTC